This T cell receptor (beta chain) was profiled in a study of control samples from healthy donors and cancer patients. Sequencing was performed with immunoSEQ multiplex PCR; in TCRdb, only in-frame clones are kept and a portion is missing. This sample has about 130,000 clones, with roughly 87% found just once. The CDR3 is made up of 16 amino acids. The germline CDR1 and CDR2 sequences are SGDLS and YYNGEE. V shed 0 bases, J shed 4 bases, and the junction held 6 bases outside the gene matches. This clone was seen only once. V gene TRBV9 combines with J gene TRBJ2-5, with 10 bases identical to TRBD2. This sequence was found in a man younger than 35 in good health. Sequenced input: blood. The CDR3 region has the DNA TGTGCCAGCAGCGTAGAGGCTATAGCGGGAGGAGAGACCCAGTACTTC. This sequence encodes CASSVEAIAGGETQYF. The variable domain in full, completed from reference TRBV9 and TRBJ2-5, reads DSGVTQTPKHLITATGQRVTLRCSPRSGDLSVYWYQQSLDQGLQFLIQYYNGEERAKGNILERFSAQQFPDLHSELNLSSLELGDSALYFCASSVEAIAGGETQYFGPGTRLLVL.